The clone carrying this TCR beta chain was picked up one time. This sample was included in a study of blood T cell repertoires in COVID-19. V was trimmed by 8 bases and J by 0 bases, leaving 13 bases between them. The CDR3 has 14 residues. Germline V CDR1 and CDR2: ENHRY, SYGVKD. The table came from immunoSEQ multiplex PCR; TCRdb's copy has only in-frame clones and leaves some out. The data hold about 270,000 clones, with around 81% observed a single time. This chain links TRBV10-3 with TRBJ2-5; maybe TRBD2 (5 bases). Material for sequencing was peripheral blood. This receptor was identified in a woman in her sixties or seventies with active or convalescent COVID-19. The CDR3 coding sequence is TGTGCCATCGGAGGCAGGCTCAACCAAGAGACCCAGTACTTC. Translated: CAIGGRLNQETQYF.